This entry is about one TCR beta chain. The antigen remains unidentified. The entry originates in a study of cytomegalovirus exposure and HLA in healthy donors. Study in general: Findings of an earlier analysis included roughly 110 million unique TCR beta sequences from 170 million or so T cells.

PCR used 60 Vbeta primers and 13 Jbeta primers. This table comes from immunoSEQ multiplex PCR, and its TCRdb copy is limited to in-frame clones, with some not included. The sample includes 150,000 or so clones, around 75% of them seen just once. Notes on the study in general: The authors excluded some V segments, including TRBV6-2 and TRBV6-3, as indistinguishable. It emerged from a later analysis that several of the most significant clusters appeared to be linked to common viral pathogens. Data from an earlier analysis indicated that most TCR beta V segments were productive either about 90% or about 30% of the time.

V gave up 4 bases and J gave up 6 bases; unmatched junction bases: 6. The CDR3 contains 14 residues. From germline, CDR1 is SEHNR and CDR2 FQNEAQ (reference sequence). The TCR was taken from a woman aged 18-29 years in good health and CMV-seronegative. Input material: PBMCs. J is TRBJ1-2 and V is TRBV7-9; TRBD1 matches at 9 bases. The CDR3 sequence: CASSSPRTGDGYTF. The CDR3 DNA reads as TGTGCCAGCAGCTCCCCCCGGACAGGGGATGGCTACACCTTC.